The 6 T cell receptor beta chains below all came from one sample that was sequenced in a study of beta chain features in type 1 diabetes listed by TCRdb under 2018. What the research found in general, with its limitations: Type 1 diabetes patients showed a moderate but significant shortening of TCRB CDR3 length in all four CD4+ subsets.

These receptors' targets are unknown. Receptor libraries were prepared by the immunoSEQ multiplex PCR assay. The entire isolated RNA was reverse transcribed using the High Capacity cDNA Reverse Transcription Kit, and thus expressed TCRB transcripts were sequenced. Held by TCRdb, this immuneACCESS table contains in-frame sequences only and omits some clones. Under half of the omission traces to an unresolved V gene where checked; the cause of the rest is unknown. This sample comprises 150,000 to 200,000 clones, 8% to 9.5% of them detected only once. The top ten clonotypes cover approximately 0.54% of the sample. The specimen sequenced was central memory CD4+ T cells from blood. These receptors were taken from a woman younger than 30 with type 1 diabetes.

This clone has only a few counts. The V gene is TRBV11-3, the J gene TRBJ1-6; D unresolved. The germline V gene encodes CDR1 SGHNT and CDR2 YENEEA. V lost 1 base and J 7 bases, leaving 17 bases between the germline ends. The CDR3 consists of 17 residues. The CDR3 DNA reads TGTGCCAGCAGCTTAGGCGGAGGAGGGCAGCTGAATTCACCCCTCCACTTT. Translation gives CASSLGGGGQLNSPLHF. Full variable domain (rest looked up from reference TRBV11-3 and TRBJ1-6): EAGVVQSPRYKIIEKKQPVAFWCNPISGHNTLYWYLQNLGQGPELLIRYENEEAVDDSQLPKDRFSAERLKGVDSTLKIQPAELGDSAVYLCASSLGGGGQLNSPLHFGNGTRLTVT.

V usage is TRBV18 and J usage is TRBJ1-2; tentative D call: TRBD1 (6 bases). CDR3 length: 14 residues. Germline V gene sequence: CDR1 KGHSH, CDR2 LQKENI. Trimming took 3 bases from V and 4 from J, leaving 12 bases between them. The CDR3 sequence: CASSPNRDGYGYTF. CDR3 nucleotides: TGTGCCAGCTCACCTAACAGGGACGGCTATGGCTACACCTTC.

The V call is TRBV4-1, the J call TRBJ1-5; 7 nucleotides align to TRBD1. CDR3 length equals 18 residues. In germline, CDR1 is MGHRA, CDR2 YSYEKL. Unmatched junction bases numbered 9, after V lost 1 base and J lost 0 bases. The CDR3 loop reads CASSQGLGGEYSNQPQHF. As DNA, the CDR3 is TGCGCCAGCAGCCAAGGTTTAGGGGGCGAATATAGCAATCAGCCCCAGCATTTT.

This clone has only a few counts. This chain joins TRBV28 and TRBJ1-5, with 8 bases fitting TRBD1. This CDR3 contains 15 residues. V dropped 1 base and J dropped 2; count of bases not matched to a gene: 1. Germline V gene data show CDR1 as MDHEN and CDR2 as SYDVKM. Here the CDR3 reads CASSLLTGGNQPQHF. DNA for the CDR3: TGTGCCAGCAGTTTATTGACAGGGGGCAATCAGCCCCAGCATTTT.

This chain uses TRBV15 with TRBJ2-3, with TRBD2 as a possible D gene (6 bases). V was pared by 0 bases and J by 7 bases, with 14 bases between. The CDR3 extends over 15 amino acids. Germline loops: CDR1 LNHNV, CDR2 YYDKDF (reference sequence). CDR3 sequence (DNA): TGTGCCACCAGCAGAGATCGGCTAGCGTTAAATACGCAGTATTTT. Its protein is CATSRDRLALNTQYF.

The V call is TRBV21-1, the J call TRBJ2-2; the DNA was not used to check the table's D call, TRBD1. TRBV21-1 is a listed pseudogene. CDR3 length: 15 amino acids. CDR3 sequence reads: CASSPYRGNTGELFF. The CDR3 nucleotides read TGTGCCAGCAGCCCCTACAGGGGGAACACCGGGGAGCTGTTTTTT.